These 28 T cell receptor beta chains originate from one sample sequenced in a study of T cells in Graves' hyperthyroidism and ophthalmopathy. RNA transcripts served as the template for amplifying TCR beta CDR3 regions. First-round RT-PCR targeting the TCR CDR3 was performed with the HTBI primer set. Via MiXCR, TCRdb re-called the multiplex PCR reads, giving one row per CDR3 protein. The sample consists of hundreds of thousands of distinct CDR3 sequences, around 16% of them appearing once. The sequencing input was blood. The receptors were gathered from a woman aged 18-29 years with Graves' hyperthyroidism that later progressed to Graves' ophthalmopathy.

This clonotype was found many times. The CDR3 coding sequence is TGTGCCAGCAGCCAAGTATCGAGGGCGAGGTCCTACAATGAGCAGTTCTTC. Translating it yields CASSQVSRARSYNEQFF. The gene calls are TRBV3-1 and TRBJ2-1; D is possibly TRBD2 (5 bases). V dropped 1 base and J dropped 1 base, with 14 bases sitting between them. CDR1 and CDR2 from the germline V gene are LGHDT and YNNKEL (reference sequence). CDR3 size: 17 residues.

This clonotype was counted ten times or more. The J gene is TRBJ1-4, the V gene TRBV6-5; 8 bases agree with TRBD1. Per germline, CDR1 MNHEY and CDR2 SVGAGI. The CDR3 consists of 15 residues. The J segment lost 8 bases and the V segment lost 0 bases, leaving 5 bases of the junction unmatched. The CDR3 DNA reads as TGTGCCAGCAGTTACTCGGGGACAGGAGGAGAAAAACTGTTTTTT. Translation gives CASSYSGTGGEKLFF.

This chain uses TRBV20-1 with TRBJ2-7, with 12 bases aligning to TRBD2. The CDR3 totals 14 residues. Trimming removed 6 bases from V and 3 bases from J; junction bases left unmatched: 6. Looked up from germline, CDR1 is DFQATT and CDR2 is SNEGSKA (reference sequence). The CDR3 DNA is TGCAGTGCCAACGGACTAGCGGGGCACTACGAGCAGTACTTC. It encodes CSANGLAGHYEQYF.

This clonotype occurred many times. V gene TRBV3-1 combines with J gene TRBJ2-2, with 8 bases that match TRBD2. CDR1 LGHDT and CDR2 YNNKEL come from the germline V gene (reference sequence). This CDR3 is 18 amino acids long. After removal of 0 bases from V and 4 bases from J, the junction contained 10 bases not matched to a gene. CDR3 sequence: CASSQEAGGGSRTGELFF. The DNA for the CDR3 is TGTGCCAGCAGCCAAGAGGCGGGAGGAGGCTCGCGCACCGGGGAGCTGTTTTTT.

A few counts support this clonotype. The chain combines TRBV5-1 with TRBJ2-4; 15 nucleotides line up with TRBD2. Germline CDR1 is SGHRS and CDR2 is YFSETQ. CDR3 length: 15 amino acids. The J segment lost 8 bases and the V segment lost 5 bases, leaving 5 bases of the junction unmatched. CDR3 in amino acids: CASRRTSGRADIQYF. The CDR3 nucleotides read TGCGCCAGCAGACGGACTAGCGGGAGGGCCGACATTCAGTACTTC.

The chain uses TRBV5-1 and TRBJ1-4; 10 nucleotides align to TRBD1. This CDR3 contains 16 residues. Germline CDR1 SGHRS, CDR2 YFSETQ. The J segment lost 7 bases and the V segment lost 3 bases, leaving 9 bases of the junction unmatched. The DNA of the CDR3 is TGCGCCAGCAGCTCTACCGCCGGGACAGGGGCTGAAAAACTGTTTTTT. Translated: CASSSTAGTGAEKLFF.

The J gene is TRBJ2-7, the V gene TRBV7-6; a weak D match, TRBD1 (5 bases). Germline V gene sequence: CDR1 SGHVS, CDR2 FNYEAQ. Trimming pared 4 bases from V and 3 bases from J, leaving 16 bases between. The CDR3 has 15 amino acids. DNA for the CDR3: TGTGCCAGCAGCTCTGGGTCAGGGCGGTTCTACGAGCAGTACTTC. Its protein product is CASSSGSGRFYEQYF. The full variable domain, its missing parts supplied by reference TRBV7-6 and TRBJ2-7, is GAGVSQSPRYKVTKRGQDVALRCDPISGHVSLYWYRQALGQGPEFLTYFNYEAQQDKSGLPNDRFSAERPEGSISTLTIQRTEQRDSAMYRCASSSGSGRFYEQYFGPGTRLTVT.

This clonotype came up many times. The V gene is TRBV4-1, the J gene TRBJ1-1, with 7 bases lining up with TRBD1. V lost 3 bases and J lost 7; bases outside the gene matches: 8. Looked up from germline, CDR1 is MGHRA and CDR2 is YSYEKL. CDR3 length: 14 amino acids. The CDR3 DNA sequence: TGCGCCAGCAGCCACCGGGAGGGGGCAGGTGAAGCTTTCTTT. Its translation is CASSHREGAGEAFF.

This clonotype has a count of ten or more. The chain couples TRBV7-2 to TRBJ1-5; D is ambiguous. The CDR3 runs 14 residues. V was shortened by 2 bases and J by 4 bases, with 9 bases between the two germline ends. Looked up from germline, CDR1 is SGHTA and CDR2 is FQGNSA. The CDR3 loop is CASSLRLDNQPQHF. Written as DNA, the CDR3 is TGTGCCAGCAGCTTAAGGCTAGATAATCAGCCCCAGCATTTT.

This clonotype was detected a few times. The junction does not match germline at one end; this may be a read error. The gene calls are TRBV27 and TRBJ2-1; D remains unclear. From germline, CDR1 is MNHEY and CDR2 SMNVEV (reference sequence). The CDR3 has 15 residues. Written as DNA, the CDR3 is TGTGCCAGCAGTTTATCGGCGGCCTCACTTAATGAGCAGTCCTTC. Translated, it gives CASSLSAASLNEQSF.

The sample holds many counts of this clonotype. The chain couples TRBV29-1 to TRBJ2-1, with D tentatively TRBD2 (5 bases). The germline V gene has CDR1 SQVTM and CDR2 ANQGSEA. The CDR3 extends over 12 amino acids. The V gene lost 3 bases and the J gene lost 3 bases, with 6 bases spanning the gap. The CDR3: CSVEDFYNEQFF. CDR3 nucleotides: TGCAGCGTTGAGGACTTCTACAATGAGCAGTTCTTC.

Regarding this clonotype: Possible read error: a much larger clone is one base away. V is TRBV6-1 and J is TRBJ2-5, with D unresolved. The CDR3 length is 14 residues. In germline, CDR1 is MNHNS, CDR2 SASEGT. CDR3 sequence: CASSRSWIQETRYF. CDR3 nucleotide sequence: TGTGCCAGCAGTCGCAGTTGGATCCAAGAGACCCGGTACTTC.

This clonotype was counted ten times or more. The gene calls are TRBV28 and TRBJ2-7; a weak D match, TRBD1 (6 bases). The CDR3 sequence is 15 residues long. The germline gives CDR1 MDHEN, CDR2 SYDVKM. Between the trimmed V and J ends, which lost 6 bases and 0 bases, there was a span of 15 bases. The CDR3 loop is CASSTGTRISYEQYF. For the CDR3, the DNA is TGTGCCAGCAGCACCGGGACACGAATCTCCTACGAGCAGTACTTC. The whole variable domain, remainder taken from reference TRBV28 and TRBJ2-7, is DVKVTQSSRYLVKRTGEKVFLECVQDMDHENMFWYRQDPGLGLRLIYFSYDVKMKEKGDIPEGYSVSREKKERFSLILESASTNQTSMYLCASSTGTRISYEQYFGPGTRLTVT.

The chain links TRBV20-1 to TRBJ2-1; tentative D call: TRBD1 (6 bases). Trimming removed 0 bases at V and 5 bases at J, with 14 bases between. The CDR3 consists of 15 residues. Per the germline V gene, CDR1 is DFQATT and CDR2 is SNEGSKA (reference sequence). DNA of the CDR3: TGCAGTGCTAGAGATACGGCAGGGGCCGACAATGAGCAGTTCTTC. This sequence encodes CSARDTAGADNEQFF.

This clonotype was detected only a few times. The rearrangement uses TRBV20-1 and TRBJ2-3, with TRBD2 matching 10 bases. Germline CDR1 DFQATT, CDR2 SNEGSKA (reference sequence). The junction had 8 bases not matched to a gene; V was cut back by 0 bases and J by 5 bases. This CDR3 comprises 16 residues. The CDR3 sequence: CSARDFSSGRRDTQYF. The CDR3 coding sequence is TGCAGTGCTAGAGATTTTTCTAGCGGGAGAAGAGATACGCAGTATTTT.

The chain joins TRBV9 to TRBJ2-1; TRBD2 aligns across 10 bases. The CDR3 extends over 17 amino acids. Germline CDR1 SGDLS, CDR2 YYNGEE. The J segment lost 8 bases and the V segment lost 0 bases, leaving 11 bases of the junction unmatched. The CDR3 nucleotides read TGTGCCAGCAGCGTAGGAGGATTAAGCGGGAGGGCCTATGAGCAGTTCTTC. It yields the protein CASSVGGLSGRAYEQFF. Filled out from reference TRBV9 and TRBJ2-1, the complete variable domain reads DSGVTQTPKHLITATGQRVTLRCSPRSGDLSVYWYQQSLDQGLQFLIQYYNGEERAKGNILERFSAQQFPDLHSELNLSSLELGDSALYFCASSVGGLSGRAYEQFFGPGTRLTVL.

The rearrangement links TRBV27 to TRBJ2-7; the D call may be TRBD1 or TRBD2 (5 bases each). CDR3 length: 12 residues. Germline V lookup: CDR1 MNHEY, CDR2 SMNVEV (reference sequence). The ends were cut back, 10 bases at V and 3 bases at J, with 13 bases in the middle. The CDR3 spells CATGRGYYEQYF. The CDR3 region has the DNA TGTGCCACGGGGCGCGGGTACTACGAGCAGTACTTC.

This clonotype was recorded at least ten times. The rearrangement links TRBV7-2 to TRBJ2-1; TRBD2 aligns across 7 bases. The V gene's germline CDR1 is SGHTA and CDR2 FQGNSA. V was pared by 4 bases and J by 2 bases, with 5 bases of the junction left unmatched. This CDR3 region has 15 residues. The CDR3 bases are TGTGCCAGCAGCTCTAGCGGAGGAACCTACAATGAGCAGTTCTTC. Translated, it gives CASSSSGGTYNEQFF.

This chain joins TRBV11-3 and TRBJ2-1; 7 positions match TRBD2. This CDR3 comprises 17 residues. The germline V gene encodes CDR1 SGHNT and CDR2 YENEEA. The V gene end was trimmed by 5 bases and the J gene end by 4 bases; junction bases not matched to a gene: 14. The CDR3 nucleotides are TGTGCCAGCAGCCCCCGGACCGGGACTATCGGATACAATGAGCAGTTCTTC. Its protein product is CASSPRTGTIGYNEQFF.

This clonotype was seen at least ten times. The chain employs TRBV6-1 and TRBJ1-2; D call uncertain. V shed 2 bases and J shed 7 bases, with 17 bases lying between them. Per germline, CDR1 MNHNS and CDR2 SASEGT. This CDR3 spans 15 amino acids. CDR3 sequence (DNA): TGTGCCAGCAGTGAACGACGGGGTTTGTCGGGTGGCTACACCTTC. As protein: CASSERRGLSGGYTF.

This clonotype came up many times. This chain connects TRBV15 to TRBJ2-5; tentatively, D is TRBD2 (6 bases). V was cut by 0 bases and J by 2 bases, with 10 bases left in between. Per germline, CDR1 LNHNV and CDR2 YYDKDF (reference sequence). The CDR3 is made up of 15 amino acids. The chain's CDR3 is CATSRDIGSQETQYF. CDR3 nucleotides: TGTGCCACCAGCAGAGATATCGGGAGTCAAGAGACCCAGTACTTC.

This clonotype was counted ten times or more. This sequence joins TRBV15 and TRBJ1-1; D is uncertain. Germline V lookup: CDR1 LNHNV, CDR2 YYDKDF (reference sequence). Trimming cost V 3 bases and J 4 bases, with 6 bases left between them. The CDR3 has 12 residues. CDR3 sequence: CATSSTLTEAFF. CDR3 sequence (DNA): TGTGCCACCAGCAGCACACTCACTGAAGCTTTCTTT.

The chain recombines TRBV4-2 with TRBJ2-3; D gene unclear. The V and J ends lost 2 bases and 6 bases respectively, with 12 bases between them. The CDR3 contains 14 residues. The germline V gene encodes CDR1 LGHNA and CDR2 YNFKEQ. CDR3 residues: CASSQFIQVDTQYF. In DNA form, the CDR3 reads TGTGCCAGCAGCCAATTTATCCAGGTGGATACGCAGTATTTT.

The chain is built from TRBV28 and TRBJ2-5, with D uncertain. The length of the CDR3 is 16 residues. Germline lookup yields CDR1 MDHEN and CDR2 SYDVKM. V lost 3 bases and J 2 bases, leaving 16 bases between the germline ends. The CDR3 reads CASSFNEENSQETQYF. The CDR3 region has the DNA TGTGCCAGCAGTTTTAACGAGGAAAACAGTCAAGAGACCCAGTACTTC.

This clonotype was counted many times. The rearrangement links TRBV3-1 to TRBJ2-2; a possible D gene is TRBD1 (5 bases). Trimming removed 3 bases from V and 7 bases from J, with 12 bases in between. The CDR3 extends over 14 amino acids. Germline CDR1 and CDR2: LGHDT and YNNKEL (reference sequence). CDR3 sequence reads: CASSQGPVSGELFF. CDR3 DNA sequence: TGTGCCAGCAGCCAGGGGCCTGTTAGCGGGGAGCTGTTTTTT.

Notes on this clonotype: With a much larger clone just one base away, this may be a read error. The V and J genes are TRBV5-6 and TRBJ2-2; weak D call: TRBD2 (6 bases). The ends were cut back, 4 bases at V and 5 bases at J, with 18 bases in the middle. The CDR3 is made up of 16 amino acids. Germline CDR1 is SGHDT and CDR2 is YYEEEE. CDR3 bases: TGTGCCAGCAGCGATAGAACCGGGGGTTGGACCGGGGAGCTGTTTTTT. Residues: CASSDRTGGWTGELFF.

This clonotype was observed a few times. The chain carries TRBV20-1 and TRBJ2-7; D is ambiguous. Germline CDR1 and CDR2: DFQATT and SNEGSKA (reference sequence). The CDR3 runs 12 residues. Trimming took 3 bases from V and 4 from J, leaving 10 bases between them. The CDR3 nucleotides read TGCAGTGCTAGCGGGTCCCGGTACGAGCAGTACTTC. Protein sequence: CSASGSRYEQYF.

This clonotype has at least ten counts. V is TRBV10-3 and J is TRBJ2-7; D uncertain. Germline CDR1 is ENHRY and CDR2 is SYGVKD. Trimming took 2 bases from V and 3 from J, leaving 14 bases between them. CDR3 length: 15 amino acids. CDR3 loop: CAISEPNLRLYEQYF. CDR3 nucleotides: TGTGCCATCAGTGAGCCCAACCTCCGGCTCTACGAGCAGTACTTC.